The 14 T cell receptor beta chains below were found in one sample sequenced in a study of cytomegalovirus exposure and HLA in healthy donors (dated by TCRdb to 2015 to 2018). Preparation of the library involved the immunoSEQ multiplex PCR assay. For the multiplex PCR, a mixture combining 60 forward primers for TCR Vbeta segments and 13 reverse primers for TCR Jbeta segments was used. The clones in this table, taken by TCRdb from immuneACCESS, are in-frame only. Not every clone is retained; where verified, under half of the shortfall comes from an unresolved V gene, and the cause of the rest is unknown. The sample table lists about 200,000 clones, about 12% of them with a count of one. The leading ten clones occupy 7.8% of the sample. The sample consisted of PBMCs. The receptors shown here come from a man between 50 and 59 years old in good health and CMV-seropositive.

The chain has TRBV4-2 and TRBJ2-5, with 9 bases fitting TRBD2. CDR3 size: 16 residues. Germline V lookup: CDR1 LGHNA, CDR2 YNFKEQ. V shed 0 bases and J 2 bases; nucleotides not matched to a gene: 4. CDR3 nucleotides: TGTGCCAGCAGCCAAGAAGCGGGGGGCCCACAAGAGACCCAGTACTTC. The encoded protein is CASSQEAGGPQETQYF.

The table lists this clone with a few counts. The chain joins TRBV11-3 to TRBJ2-5, with TRBD2 matching 10 bases. Germline V gene sequence: CDR1 SGHNT, CDR2 YENEEA. The CDR3 spans 16 residues. V shed 1 base, J shed 2 bases, and the junction held 4 bases outside the gene matches. The CDR3: CASSLALAGAQETQYF. The CDR3 DNA reads TGTGCCAGCAGCTTAGCGCTAGCGGGGGCACAAGAGACCCAGTACTTC.

The chain couples TRBV9 to TRBJ1-3; perhaps TRBD1 as D (5 bases). The V end lost 0 bases, the J end lost 5 bases, and 12 bases lay between the germline ends. Germline CDR1 is SGDLS and CDR2 is YYNGEE. CDR3 length: 15 residues. The CDR3: CASSVDGHPRNTIYF. CDR3 in DNA: TGTGCCAGCAGCGTAGACGGACATCCTAGAAACACCATATATTTT.

With respect to this clone: The CDR3 end shows no conserved phenylalanine or tryptophan, and so a read error is likely. It is unclear where the CDR3 begins or ends on the DNA, so no DNA is shown, and the CDR3 is as TCRdb lists it. The chain links TRBV30 to TRBJ1-4; TRBD1, as called in the table, went unchecked against the DNA. From its first to its last residue, the CDR3 has 14 amino acids. The germline CDR1 and CDR2 sequences are GTSNPN and SVGIG (reference sequence). The CDR3 loop reads CAWRKTGFNEKMFL.

There are a few counts of this clone. The gene calls are TRBV6-6 and TRBJ1-2; 7 nucleotides match TRBD1. The trim removed 5 bases at V and 3 bases at J, leaving 6 bases unmatched. The CDR3 length is 14 residues. The V gene's germline CDR1 is MNHNY and CDR2 SVGAGI (reference sequence). CDR3 nucleotides: TGTGCCAGCAGTGACCGACAGGGTGACTATGGCTACACCTTC. Its protein product is CASSDRQGDYGYTF.

The genes are TRBV30 and TRBJ2-7; 7 bases match TRBD2. Germline V gene lookup returns CDR1 GTSNPN and CDR2 SVGIG (reference sequence). The trim removed 0 bases at V and 2 bases at J, leaving 7 bases unmatched. CDR3 length: 15 amino acids. CDR3 sequence reads: CAWSVGGLGAYEQYF. CDR3 DNA: TGTGCCTGGAGTGTGGGGGGGTTGGGAGCCTACGAGCAGTACTTC.

This clone was seen more than once but under ten times. The rearrangement joins TRBV7-9 to TRBJ1-1; 8 bases align to TRBD1. V was pared by 5 bases and J by 8 bases, with 4 bases of the junction left unmatched. The V gene's germline CDR1 is SEHNR and CDR2 FQNEAQ (reference sequence). The length of the CDR3 is 12 residues. The CDR3 sequence is CASSGRTGEAFF. In DNA form, the CDR3 reads TGTGCCAGCAGCGGGAGGACAGGGGAAGCTTTCTTT.

The chain employs TRBV5-1 and TRBJ2-5, with 8 positions matching TRBD2. The CDR3 length is 14 residues. Germline CDR1 SGHRS, CDR2 YFSETQ. The J segment lost 1 base and the V segment lost 4 bases, leaving 3 bases of the junction unmatched. Here the CDR3 DNA reads TGCGCCAGCAGCCGGACTAGCTTCCAAGAGACCCAGTACTTC. It is translated as CASSRTSFQETQYF.

The chain combines TRBV28 with TRBJ1-3, with a tentative D call TRBD1 (6 bases). Per the germline V gene, CDR1 is MDHEN and CDR2 is SYDVKM. V was trimmed by 6 bases and J by 6 bases, leaving 12 bases between them. The CDR3 extends over 13 amino acids. Here the CDR3 reads CASRTGGENTIYF. In DNA form, the CDR3 reads TGTGCCAGCAGAACGGGGGGCGAAAACACCATATATTTT.

The chain couples TRBV6-5 to TRBJ2-2; 7 bases are a match to TRBD1. Germline trimming cut 2 bases from V and 5 bases from J; bases unmatched to any gene: 5. Germline V gene data show CDR1 as MNHEY and CDR2 as SVGAGI. CDR3 length: 15 amino acids. CDR3 bases: TGTGCCAGCAGTTACGGGACAGTGAGGACCGGGGAGCTGTTTTTT. It encodes CASSYGTVRTGELFF.

The chain combines TRBV11-3 with TRBJ2-5; 15 positions agree with TRBD2. After removal of 5 bases from V and 5 bases from J, the junction contained 9 bases not matched to a gene. Germline-derived CDR1 and CDR2 are SGHNT and YENEEA. The CDR3 loop spans 17 amino acids. This CDR3 reads CASSRGLAGGQGETQYF. As DNA, the CDR3 is TGTGCCAGCAGCCGGGGACTAGCGGGGGGCCAGGGGGAGACCCAGTACTTC.

This clone has just a few counts. The chain is built from TRBV18 and TRBJ2-5; 13 positions agree with TRBD2. The trim removed 1 base at V and 2 bases at J, leaving 4 bases unmatched. CDR3 length: 17 residues. Per germline, CDR1 KGHSH and CDR2 LQKENI. Here the CDR3 reads CASSPRLAGGPQETQYF. CDR3 DNA sequence: TGTGCCAGCTCACCACGACTAGCGGGGGGACCTCAAGAGACCCAGTACTTC.

This clone was seen only a few times. The chain combines TRBV2 with TRBJ1-6; tentative D call: TRBD1 (6 bases). Germline lookup yields CDR1 SNHLY and CDR2 FYNNEI. V lost 5 bases and J lost 8, with 10 bases in between. This CDR3 comprises 13 residues. CDR3 coding DNA: TGTGCCAGCAGTCAGGACAGCTATTCACCCCTCCACTTT. Protein: CASSQDSYSPLHF. The entire variable domain, with the rest obtained from reference TRBV2 and TRBJ1-6, is as follows: EPEVTQTPSHQVTQMGQEVILRCVPISNHLYFYWYRQILGQKVEFLVSFYNNEISEKSEIFDDQFSVERPDGSNFTLKIRSTKLEDSAMYFCASSQDSYSPLHFGNGTRLTVT.

This clone was counted between two and nine times. The chain has TRBV29-1 and TRBJ2-3; 8 positions agree with TRBD2. The V gene end was trimmed by 6 bases and the J gene end by 0 bases; junction bases not matched to a gene: 8. Germline V gives CDR1 SQVTM, CDR2 ANQGSEA. This CDR3 is 15 amino acids long. DNA of the CDR3: TGCAGCGTGAGACCGGGAGGGACTAGCACAGATACGCAGTATTTT. It encodes CSVRPGGTSTDTQYF.